This is a list of T cell receptor beta chains from one sample in a study of a mutant IDH1 vaccine in newly diagnosed glioma. Their antigens are not known. The table came from immunoSEQ multiplex PCR; TCRdb's copy has only in-frame clones and leaves some out. The top ten clones hold 3.8% of a sample with tens of thousands of clones, over 80% of them seen once. The input for sequencing was PBMCs, taken from a glioma patient whose treatment included an IDH1 peptide vaccine. The source of these receptors is a man aged 25-45 years with glioma. Both conserved end residues are trimmed from each CDR3. Rows give clone size only sometimes, using once, few, many, or a class for an expanded clone.

V gene,J gene,clone size,CDR3 protein
TRBV27,TRBJ1-1,.,ASSTIIGTSTEAF
TRBV5-5,TRBJ1-6,.,ASSHGTPINSYNSPLH
TRBV6-6,TRBJ1-1,.,ASLGQGKTEAF
TRBV4-1,TRBJ1-4,.,ASSQVNGAGEKLF
TRBV4-2,TRBJ2-5,once,ASSQDTRLEPGETQY
TRBV5-6,TRBJ1-1,few,ASSLRGTEAF
TRBV5-4,TRBJ2-5,.,ASSGGQGGKKETQY
TRBV29-1,TRBJ2-5,.,SVEPSQETQY
TRBV15,TRBJ2-1,.,ATSRGLARGIGNEQF
TRBV6-6,TRBJ1-1,.,ASREDAAGNTEAF
TRBV4-1,TRBJ1-5,.,ASSQGRRAFGNQPQH
TRBV27,TRBJ1-2,.,ASSPLRKDGYT
TRBV7-7,TRBJ2-2,.,ASSFRGFGGELF
TRBV20-1,TRBJ2-1,.,RGKGGSEQF
TRBV18,TRBJ1-1,.,ASSPGQRLNTEAF
TRBV11-2,TRBJ1-3,.,ASSFTNSGNTIY
TRBV20-1,TRBJ1-3,.,SARMGSGII
TRBV28,TRBJ2-2,.,ASSPAGLAGGPIGELF
TRBV5-5,TRBJ2-2,.,ASSWQPEANTGELF
TRBV5-5,TRBJ1-3,.,ASSLTGGSGNTIY
TRBV5-4,TRBJ1-6,.,ASSLAGVSSYNSPLH
TRBV4-1,TRBJ2-1,once,ASSQGISESNIF
TRBV7-8,TRBJ1-4,.,ASSPARTGSDWATNEKLF
TRBV6-5,TRBJ1-1,few,ASSYEAGQGEAF
TRBV7-7,TRBJ2-5,.,ASSPNPQETQY
TRBV5-6,TRBJ1-2,.,ASSLTGWGGYT
TRBV6-1,TRBJ2-7,medium-sized,ASSEEEGGYEQY
TRBV4-2,TRBJ2-5,.,ASSPGDVQETQY
TRBV11-2,TRBJ1-2,.,ASSLDMTKGGYT
TRBV13,TRBJ1-2,.,ASSSQGKYGYT
TRBV6-5,.,.,ASSSYPYEQY
TRBV6-5,TRBJ1-1,.,ASSYSILLGTEAF
TRBV15,TRBJ2-1,.,ATSRGGRRSYNEQF
TRBV10-3,TRBJ1-1,.,AISVGTGIGNTEAF
TRBV6-1,TRBJ1-5,.,ASSDRLGGIQPQH
TRBV6-1,TRBJ1-1,.,ASPRASHLNTEAF
TRBV5-6,TRBJ2-3,.,ASSFPARGSTDTQY
TRBV5-6,.,.,ASSPGQTYEQY
TRBV11-2,TRBJ1-2,once,ASSLGRDYGYT
TRBV7-2,TRBJ2-2,few,ASKAHGTSRVGELF
TRBV5-6,TRBJ2-7,few,ASSPGTLLYEQY
TRBV7-9,TRBJ2-7,.,ASSLKGGYEQY